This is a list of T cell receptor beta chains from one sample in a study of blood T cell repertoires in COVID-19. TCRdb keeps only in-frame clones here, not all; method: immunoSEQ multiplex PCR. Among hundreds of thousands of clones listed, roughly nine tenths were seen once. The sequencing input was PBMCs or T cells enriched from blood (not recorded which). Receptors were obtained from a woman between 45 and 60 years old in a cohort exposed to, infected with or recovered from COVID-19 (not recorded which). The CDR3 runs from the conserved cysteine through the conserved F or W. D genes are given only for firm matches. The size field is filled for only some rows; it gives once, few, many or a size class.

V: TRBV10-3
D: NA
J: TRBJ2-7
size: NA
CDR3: CAISASVAYEQYF
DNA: TGTGCCATCAGTGCGAGCGTGGCCTACGAGCAGTACTTC

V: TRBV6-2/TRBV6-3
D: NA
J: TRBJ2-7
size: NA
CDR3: CASSHSREQYF
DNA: TGTGCCAGCAGTCATAGTCGCGAGCAGTACTTC

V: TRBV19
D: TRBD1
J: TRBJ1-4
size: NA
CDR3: CASSVTGAMSEKLFF
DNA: TGTGCCAGTAGTGTGACAGGGGCCATGAGCGAAAAACTGTTTTTT

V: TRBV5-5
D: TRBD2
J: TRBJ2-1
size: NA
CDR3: CASSRNSGGAGLEQFF
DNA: TGTGCCAGCAGCCGGAATAGCGGGGGGGCCGGGCTTGAGCAGTTCTTC

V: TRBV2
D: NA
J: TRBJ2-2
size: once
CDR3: CASRVTQGTTGELFF
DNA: TGTGCCAGCAGAGTGACCCAGGGGACCACCGGGGAGCTGTTTTTT

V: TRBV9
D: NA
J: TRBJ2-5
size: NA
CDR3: CASSVIGPAEQETQYF
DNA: TGTGCCAGCAGCGTGATAGGGCCAGCGGAACAAGAGACCCAGTACTTC

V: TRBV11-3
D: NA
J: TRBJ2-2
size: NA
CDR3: CASSLDQGISGELFF
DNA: TGTGCCAGCAGCTTAGATCAGGGGATTTCGGGGGAGCTGTTTTTT

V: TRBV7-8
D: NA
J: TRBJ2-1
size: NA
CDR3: CASSPPQGYNEQFF
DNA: TGTGCCAGCAGCCCACCACAGGGATACAATGAGCAGTTCTTC

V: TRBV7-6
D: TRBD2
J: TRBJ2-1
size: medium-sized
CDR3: CASSLGGRLADSYNEQFF
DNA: TGTGCCAGCAGCTTAGGAGGTCGACTAGCCGACTCCTACAATGAGCAGTTCTTC

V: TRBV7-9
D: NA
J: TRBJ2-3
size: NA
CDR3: CASSPSTDTQYF
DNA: TGTGCCAGCAGCCCAAGCACAGATACGCAGTATTTT

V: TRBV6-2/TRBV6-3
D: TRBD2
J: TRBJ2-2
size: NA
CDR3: CASSYLFTSGFAGELFF
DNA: TGTGCCAGCAGTTACCTGTTTACTAGCGGGTTCGCCGGGGAGCTGTTTTTT

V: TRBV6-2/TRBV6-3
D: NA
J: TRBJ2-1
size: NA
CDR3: CASSPLSGSSYNEQFF
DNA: TGTGCCAGCAGCCCCCTTTCGGGGAGCTCCTACAATGAGCAGTTCTTC

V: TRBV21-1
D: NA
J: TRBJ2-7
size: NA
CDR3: CASSKSLAGGVYEQYF
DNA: TGTGCCAGCAGCAAATCACTAGCGGGGGGAGTTTACGAGCAGTACTTC

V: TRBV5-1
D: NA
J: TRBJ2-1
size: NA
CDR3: CASSLAYSNEQFF
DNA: TGCGCCAGCAGCTTGGCCTACTCCAATGAGCAGTTCTTC

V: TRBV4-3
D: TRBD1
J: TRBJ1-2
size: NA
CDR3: CASSQQGAGDGYTF
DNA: TGCGCCAGCAGCCAGCAGGGGGCCGGGGATGGCTACACCTTC

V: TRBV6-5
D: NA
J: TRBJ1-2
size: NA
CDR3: CASSPRTVSSYGYTF
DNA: TGTGCCAGCAGTCCGAGGACAGTTTCGAGCTATGGCTACACCTTC

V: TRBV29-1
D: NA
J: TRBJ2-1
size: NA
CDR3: CSVEASRARSYNEQFF
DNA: TGCAGCGTTGAAGCAAGCAGGGCTAGGTCCTACAATGAGCAGTTCTTC

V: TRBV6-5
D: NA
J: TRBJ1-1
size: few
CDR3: CASSTGTRGAAFF
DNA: TGTGCCAGCTCTACAGGTACCCGGGGGGCAGCCTTCTTT